What follows describes a single TCR beta chain. As yet, its antigen is unknown. This sample was taken from a study of blood T cells in healthy people across ages. Overall study results and limits: Not knowing donor CMV status may have confounded expanded clonotype changes.

Then a second PCR, running about 6 to 12 cycles, was carried out with a sample-barcoded 5' primer and a J-beta primer mix. TCRdb reprocessed the 5' RACE reads via MiXCR and lists one record per CDR3 protein. The table shows approximately 1.5 million distinct CDR3 sequences, with 35% to 45% occurring only once. Those donating, healthy Caucasian individuals from Russia, were aged roughly 6 to 100. The V and J ends lost 6 bases and 2 bases respectively, with 13 bases between them. CDR1 and CDR2 (germline): SQVTM, ANQGSEA. This CDR3 is 13 amino acids long. The sample comprised blood. V is TRBV29-1 and J is TRBJ1-2; tentative D call: TRBD1 (5 bases). The source of this sequence is a woman aged 18-29 years in good health. The DNA of the CDR3 is TGCAGCGTCCCGGGACGGCAAAACTATGGCTACACCTTC. Translating gives CSVPGRQNYGYTF.